The clone carrying this T cell receptor beta chain was observed a handful of times. With a J-beta primer mix and a sample-barcoded 5' primer, a second PCR ran about 7 to 11 cycles. TCRdb recomputed calls from the 5' RACE reads with MiXCR, one row per CDR3 protein. The sample has 600,000 to 800,000 distinct CDR3 sequences; roughly half are singletons. These data belong to a study of blood T cells in healthy people across ages. The sequence was obtained from a woman aged 80 or over in good health. What was sequenced was blood.

The CDR3 here is CASSQRTYGGNEQYF. In DNA form, the CDR3 reads TGTGCCAGCAGCCAGCGGACTTATGGGGGTAACGAGCAGTACTTC. The chain couples TRBV16 to TRBJ2-7, with D perhaps assigned TRBD1 or TRBD2 (5 bases each). CDR1 is KGHSY, CDR2 FQNENV, per germline. The CDR3 is 15 amino acids. The V end lost 3 bases, the J end lost 5 bases, and 17 bases lay between the germline ends.